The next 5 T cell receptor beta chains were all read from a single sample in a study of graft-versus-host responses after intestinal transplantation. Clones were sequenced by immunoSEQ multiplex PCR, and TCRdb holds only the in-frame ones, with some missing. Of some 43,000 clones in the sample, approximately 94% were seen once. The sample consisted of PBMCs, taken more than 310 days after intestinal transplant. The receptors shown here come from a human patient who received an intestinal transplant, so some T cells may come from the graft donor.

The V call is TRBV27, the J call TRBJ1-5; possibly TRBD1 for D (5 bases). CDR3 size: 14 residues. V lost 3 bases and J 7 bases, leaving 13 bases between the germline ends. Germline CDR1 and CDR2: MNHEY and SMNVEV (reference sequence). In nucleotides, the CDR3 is TGTGCCAGCAGTTTGGGGGGAGGAAGCCAGCCCCAGCATTTT. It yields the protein CASSLGGGSQPQHF.

For the CDR3, the DNA is TGCGCCAGCAGCCAAGTGGGCCGGGACTGGCAGTTCTTC. Its translation: CASSQVGRDWQFF. The chain combines TRBV4-1 with TRBJ2-1; D may be TRBD2 (6 bases). Germline CDR1 is MGHRA and CDR2 is YSYEKL. The V gene lost 1 base and the J gene lost 12 bases, with 13 bases spanning the gap. The CDR3 is 13 amino acids.

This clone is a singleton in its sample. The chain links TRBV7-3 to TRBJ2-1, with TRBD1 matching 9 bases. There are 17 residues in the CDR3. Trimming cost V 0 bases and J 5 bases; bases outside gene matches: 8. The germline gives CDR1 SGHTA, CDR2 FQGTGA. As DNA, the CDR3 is TGTGCCAGCAGCTTAACGGAACGAGGGACAGGGAACAATGAGCAGTTCTTC. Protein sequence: CASSLTERGTGNNEQFF.

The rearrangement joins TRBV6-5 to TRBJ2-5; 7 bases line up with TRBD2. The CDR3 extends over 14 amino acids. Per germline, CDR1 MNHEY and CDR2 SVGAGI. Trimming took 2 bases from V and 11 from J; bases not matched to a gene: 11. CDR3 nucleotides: TGTGCCAGCAGTTACGAGGCGGGAGCGCCGAAGCAGTACTTC. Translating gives CASSYEAGAPKQYF.

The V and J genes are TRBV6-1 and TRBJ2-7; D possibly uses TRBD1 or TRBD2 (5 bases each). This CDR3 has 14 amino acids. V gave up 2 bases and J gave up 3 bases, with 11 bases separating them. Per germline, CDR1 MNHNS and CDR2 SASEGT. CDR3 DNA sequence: TGTGCCAGCAGTGAACGGGGCAGAAGCTACGAGCAGTACTTC. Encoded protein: CASSERGRSYEQYF.